The 23 T cell receptor beta chains presented below share a single source sample, sequenced in a study of blood T cell repertoires in COVID-19. Method: immunoSEQ multiplex PCR; TCRdb's copy keeps in-frame clones and lacks some. The sample has 150,000 to 200,000 clones; approximately 80% are singletons. Material: PBMCs or T cells enriched from blood (not recorded which). These receptors came from a woman aged 60-75 years who had recovered from COVID-19.

A single count supports this clone. The chain links TRBV10-2 to TRBJ2-5; D might be TRBD2 (6 bases). The CDR3 sequence is 16 residues long. Trimming stripped 2 bases from V and 4 bases from J, with 17 bases between. Germline V gene lookup returns CDR1 WSHSY and CDR2 SAAADI. The CDR3 protein is CASSEEGGVFGETQYF. CDR3 nucleotide sequence: TGCGCCAGCAGTGAGGAAGGAGGGGTGTTCGGAGAGACCCAGTACTTC.

The chain employs TRBV25-1 and TRBJ1-1; the match to TRBD1 covers 10 bases. The CDR3 extends over 14 amino acids. Germline CDR1 is MGHDK and CDR2 is SYGVNS. J was trimmed by 5 bases and V by 7 bases; bases with no gene match: 7. CDR3 amino acids: CASTSRTGGTEAFF. Written as DNA, the CDR3 is TGTGCCAGCACTTCACGGACAGGGGGAACTGAAGCTTTCTTT. The complete variable domain, with remaining parts taken from reference TRBV25-1 and TRBJ1-1, reads EADIYQTPRYLVIGTGKKITLECSQTMGHDKMYWYQQDPGMELHLIHYSYGVNSTEKGDLSSESTVSRIRTEHFPLTLESARPSHTSQYLCASTSRTGGTEAFFGQGTRLTVV.

V and J are TRBV29-1 and TRBJ1-4, with D possibly being TRBD1 (5 bases). This CDR3 is 13 amino acids long. CDR1 and CDR2 (germline): SQVTM, ANQGSEA. Between the trimmed V and J ends, which lost 1 base and 5 bases, there was a span of 8 bases. CDR3: CSVEGSGNEKLFF. The CDR3 nucleotides read TGCAGCGTTGAAGGGTCAGGGAATGAAAAACTGTTTTTT.

V gene TRBV5-1 combines with J gene TRBJ1-4; TRBD1 matches at 9 bases. Germline values: CDR1 SGHRS, CDR2 YFSETQ. The CDR3 is 15 residues long. V was clipped by 4 bases and J by 5 bases; unmatched bases: 6. The CDR3 nucleotides read TGCGCCAGCAGCCGAGGCGGGACAGGGAATGAAAAACTGTTTTTT. Protein product: CASSRGGTGNEKLFF.

The V gene is TRBV5-1, the J gene TRBJ1-1; TRBD1 matches 8 bases. This CDR3 has 15 amino acids. The V gene's germline CDR1 is SGHRS and CDR2 YFSETQ. V shed 3 bases, J shed 4 bases, and the junction held 8 bases outside the gene matches. The CDR3 loop is CASSSQTTGGTEAFF. CDR3 DNA: TGCGCCAGCAGCTCCCAAACTACAGGGGGCACTGAAGCTTTCTTT.

This chain uses TRBV18 with TRBJ1-6; 11 bases agree with TRBD1. This CDR3 contains 14 residues. Per the germline V gene, CDR1 is KGHSH and CDR2 is LQKENI. Germline trimming cut 8 bases from V and 8 bases from J; bases unmatched to any gene: 5. The CDR3: CASQGGQGDSPLHF. Written as DNA, the CDR3 is TGTGCCAGCCAGGGGGGACAGGGGGATTCACCCCTCCACTTT. Based on the CDR3 plus reference TRBV18 and TRBJ1-6, the full variable domain is NAGVMQNPRHLVRRRGQEARLRCSPMKGHSHVYWYRQLPEEGLKFMVYLQKENIIDESGMPKERFSAEFPKEGPSILRIQQVVRGDSAAYFCASQGGQGDSPLHFGNGTRLTVT.

The CDR3 is CASSLDWNYGYTF. The CDR3, as DNA: TGTGCCAGCAGCCTCGACTGGAACTATGGCTACACCTTC. The chain joins TRBV9 to TRBJ1-2; D is unclear. The CDR3 is 13 residues long. Looked up from germline, CDR1 is SGDLS and CDR2 is YYNGEE. Trimming shortened V by 4 bases and J by 2 bases, and 9 bases separated the two germline ends.

The V call is TRBV28, the J call TRBJ2-2; D not certain. The CDR3 contains 13 residues. Germline loops: CDR1 MDHEN, CDR2 SYDVKM. The germline V and J ends were trimmed by 11 bases and 0 bases, with 10 bases remaining between them. This chain's CDR3 is CAGAEANTGELFF. The CDR3 DNA is TGTGCCGGAGCTGAAGCGAACACCGGGGAGCTGTTTTTT.

The V call is TRBV2, the J call TRBJ2-3; D is uncertain. The V gene lost 2 bases and the J gene lost 4 bases, with 4 bases spanning the gap. The CDR3 is 12 residues long. From germline, CDR1 is SNHLY and CDR2 FYNNEI. The CDR3 sequence: CASSERADTQYF. The CDR3, as DNA: TGTGCCAGCAGTGAACGGGCAGATACGCAGTATTTT.

The V call is TRBV12-3 or TRBV12-4, the J call TRBJ1-1; D not certain. The CDR3 consists of 13 residues. Trimming removed 8 bases from V and 9 bases from J, with 19 bases in between. This chain's CDR3 is CASRLMVEGKAFF. The CDR3 nucleotides read TGTGCCAGCCGTCTCATGGTAGAGGGTAAAGCTTTCTTT.

The table lists this clone with a few counts. V is TRBV3-1 (or the pseudogene TRBV3-2) and J is TRBJ2-1, with TRBD1 matching 11 bases. CDR1 and CDR2 from the germline V gene are LGHDT and YNNKEL (reference sequence). This CDR3 has 16 amino acids. V trimming: 4 bases; J trimming: 6 bases; junction bases outside the gene matches: 8. The CDR3 reads CASSPRGGTGGNEQFF. CDR3 DNA sequence: TGTGCCAGCAGCCCCAGAGGGGGGACAGGGGGCAATGAGCAGTTCTTC.

This chain joins TRBV21-1 and TRBJ1-1; TRBD1 reflects the table's D call only, with no check against the DNA. TRBV21-1 is reported as a pseudogene. The CDR3 runs to 14 residues. The CDR3 is CASSQGIRGGGAFF. As DNA, the CDR3 is TGTGCCAGCAGCCAGGGGATTCGAGGCGGTGGGGCTTTCTTT.

This chain joins TRBV7-3 and TRBJ2-2; the match to TRBD2 covers 11 bases. The CDR3 sequence is 17 residues long. The V gene's germline CDR1 is SGHTA and CDR2 FQGTGA. V lost 0 bases and J lost 6; bases outside the gene matches: 6. The CDR3 is CASSLTILAGEPGELFF. CDR3 DNA sequence: TGTGCCAGCAGCTTAACGATACTAGCGGGAGAACCCGGGGAGCTGTTTTTT. Drawing the rest from reference TRBV7-3 and TRBJ2-2, the complete variable domain is GAGVSQTPSNKVTEKGKYVELRCDPISGHTALYWYRQSLGQGPEFLIYFQGTGAADDSGLPNDRFFAVRPEGSVSTLKIQRTERGDSAVYLCASSLTILAGEPGELFFGEGSRLTVL.

Note on this clone: Other nucleotide sequences from this sample produce the same CDR3. This chain joins TRBV5-1 and TRBJ1-2; 8 nucleotides match TRBD1. V shed 5 bases and J 8 bases; nucleotides not matched to a gene: 8. Germline assignment: CDR1 SGHRS and CDR2 YFSETQ. The CDR3 length is 13 residues. The CDR3 DNA sequence: TGCGCCAGCAGTTTTGGACAGGGAGGGGGCTACACCTTC. Translation: CASSFGQGGGYTF.

The V call is TRBV10-2, the J call TRBJ1-6; 7 bases match TRBD1. From germline, CDR1 is WSHSY and CDR2 SAAADI. The trim removed 8 bases at V and 9 bases at J, leaving 4 bases unmatched. CDR3 length equals 12 residues. The CDR3 protein is CASGTEPSPLHF. CDR3 nucleotide sequence: TGCGCCAGCGGGACAGAACCTTCACCCCTCCACTTT.

In this sample, this clone turned up a few times. V gene TRBV3-1 (or the pseudogene TRBV3-2) combines with J gene TRBJ2-7; 7 positions match TRBD1. The CDR3 covers 14 residues. CDR1 is LGHDT and CDR2 is YNNKEL in the germline V gene (reference sequence). J was trimmed by 6 bases and V by 1 base; bases with no gene match: 6. CDR3 bases: TGTGCCAGCAGCCAAGTAAGGGGACAGACCGAGCAGTACTTC. Amino acid sequence: CASSQVRGQTEQYF.

The chain recombines TRBV5-1 with TRBJ2-7, with a possible D match to TRBD2 (5 bases). The CDR3 extends over 14 amino acids. In germline, CDR1 is SGHRS, CDR2 YFSETQ. V lost 0 bases to trimming and J lost 2 bases, with 9 bases between them. CDR3 sequence: CASSLEAVTYEQYF. The CDR3 coding sequence is TGCGCCAGCAGCTTGGAAGCGGTAACCTACGAGCAGTACTTC.

V usage is TRBV27 and J usage is TRBJ1-6; 10 positions match TRBD1. This CDR3 spans 14 amino acids. Looked up from germline, CDR1 is MNHEY and CDR2 is SMNVEV (reference sequence). V shed 6 bases and J 10 bases; nucleotides not matched to a gene: 6. The CDR3 loop is CASSWTGGKSPLHF. The CDR3 region has the DNA TGTGCCAGCAGCTGGACAGGGGGAAAATCACCCCTCCACTTT.

At least ten counts were recorded for this clone. This chain connects TRBV29-1 to TRBJ2-1; unclear D gene. The length of the CDR3 is 12 residues. Trimming pared 4 bases from V and 7 bases from J, leaving 11 bases between. CDR1 is SQVTM and CDR2 is ANQGSEA in the germline V gene. CDR3 residues: CSVGSSRNEQFF. CDR3 sequence (DNA): TGCAGCGTTGGGTCTTCACGGAATGAGCAGTTCTTC.

The chain links TRBV15 to TRBJ1-3; no definite D call. Germline CDR1 LNHNV, CDR2 YYDKDF (reference sequence). This CDR3 has 17 residues. The ends were cut back, 0 bases at V and 0 bases at J, with 12 bases in the middle. The CDR3 DNA follows: TGTGCCACCAGCAGAGATTTGCCGAGTACCTCTGGAAACACCATATATTTT. Amino acid sequence: CATSRDLPSTSGNTIYF. The entire variable domain, with the rest obtained from reference TRBV15 and TRBJ1-3, is as follows: DAMVIQNPRYQVTQFGKPVTLSCSQTLNHNVMYWYQQKSSQAPKLLFHYYDKDFNNEADTPDNFQSRRPNTSFCFLDIRSPGLGDTAMYLCATSRDLPSTSGNTIYFGEGSWLTVV.

This sequence joins TRBV14 and TRBJ1-1, with D possibly matching TRBD1 (6 bases). This CDR3 spans 18 amino acids. Looked up from germline, CDR1 is SGHDN and CDR2 is FVKESK. V lost 4 bases and J 9 bases, leaving 30 bases between the germline ends. CDR3 bases: TGTGCCAGCAGCCCCCATCGTCTCTGGTTCAGGGGTATGTGGAAAGCTTTCTTT. Amino acid sequence: CASSPHRLWFRGMWKAFF. The variable domain in full, completed from reference TRBV14 and TRBJ1-1, reads EAGVTQFPSHSVIEKGQTVTLRCDPISGHDNLYWYRRVMGKEIKFLLHFVKESKQDESGMPNNRFLAERTGGTYSTLKVQPAELEDSGVYFCASSPHRLWFRGMWKAFFGQGTRLTVV.

V usage is TRBV4-1 and J usage is TRBJ2-3; perhaps TRBD2 as D (6 bases). The CDR3 extends over 16 amino acids. Trimming took off 4 bases at V and 1 base at J, with 15 bases between the two ends. Germline V gene lookup returns CDR1 MGHRA and CDR2 YSYEKL. CDR3 in amino acids: CASSPGLLPRTDTQYF. The CDR3, as DNA: TGCGCCAGCAGCCCGGGACTCCTCCCTCGCACAGATACGCAGTATTTT.

The V gene is TRBV6-2 or TRBV6-3, the J gene TRBJ1-6, with D maybe TRBD1 (5 bases). CDR3 length: 16 residues. CDR1 is MNHEY and CDR2 is SVGEGT in the germline V gene. V shed 5 bases and J shed 4 bases, with 15 bases lying between them. The DNA for the CDR3 is TGTGCCAGCAGTGCGCTGGGGGGGTCGTATAATTCACCCCTCCACTTT. This encodes CASSALGGSYNSPLHF.